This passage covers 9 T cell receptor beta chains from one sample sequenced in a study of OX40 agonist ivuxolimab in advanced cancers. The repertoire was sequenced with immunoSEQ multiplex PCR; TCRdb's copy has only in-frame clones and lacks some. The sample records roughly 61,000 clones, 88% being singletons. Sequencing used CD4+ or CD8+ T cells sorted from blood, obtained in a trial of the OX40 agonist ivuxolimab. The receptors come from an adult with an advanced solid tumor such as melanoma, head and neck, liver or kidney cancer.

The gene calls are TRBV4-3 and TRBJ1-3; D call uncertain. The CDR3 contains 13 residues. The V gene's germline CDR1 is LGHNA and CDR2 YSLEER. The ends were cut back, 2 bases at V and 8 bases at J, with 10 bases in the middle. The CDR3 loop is CASSQLPQDTIYF. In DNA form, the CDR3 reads TGCGCCAGCAGCCAACTCCCCCAAGACACCATATATTTT.

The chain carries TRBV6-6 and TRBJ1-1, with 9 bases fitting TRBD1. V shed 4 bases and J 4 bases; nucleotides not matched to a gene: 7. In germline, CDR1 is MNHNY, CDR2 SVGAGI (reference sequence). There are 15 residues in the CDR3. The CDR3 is CASSSSDRGVTEAFF. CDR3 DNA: TGTGCCAGCAGTTCCTCGGACAGGGGAGTCACTGAAGCTTTCTTT.

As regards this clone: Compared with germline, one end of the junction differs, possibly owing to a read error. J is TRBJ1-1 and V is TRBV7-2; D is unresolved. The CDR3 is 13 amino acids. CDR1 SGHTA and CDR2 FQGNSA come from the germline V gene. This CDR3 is CASSPIYRELTSF. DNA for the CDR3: TGTGCCAGCAGCCCTATATACCGGGAGCTGACTTCATTT.

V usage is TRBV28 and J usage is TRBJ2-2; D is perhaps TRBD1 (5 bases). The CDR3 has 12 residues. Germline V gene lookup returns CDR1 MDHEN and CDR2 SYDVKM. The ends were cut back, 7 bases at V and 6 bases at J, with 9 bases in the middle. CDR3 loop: CASKGVPGELFF. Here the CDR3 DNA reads TGTGCCAGCAAAGGGGTCCCCGGGGAGCTGTTTTTT.

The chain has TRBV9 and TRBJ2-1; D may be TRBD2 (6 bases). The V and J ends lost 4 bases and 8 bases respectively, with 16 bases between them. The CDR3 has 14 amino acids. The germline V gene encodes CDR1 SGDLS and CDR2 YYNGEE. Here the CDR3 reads CASSISGTGDEQFF. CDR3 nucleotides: TGTGCCAGCAGCATCTCCGGGACTGGGGATGAGCAGTTCTTC.

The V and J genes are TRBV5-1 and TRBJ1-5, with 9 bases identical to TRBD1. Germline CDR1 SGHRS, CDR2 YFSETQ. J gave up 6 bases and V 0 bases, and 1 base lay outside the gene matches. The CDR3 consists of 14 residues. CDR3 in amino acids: CASSLGQGGQPQHF. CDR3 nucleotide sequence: TGCGCCAGCAGCTTGGGACAGGGGGGTCAGCCCCAGCATTTT.

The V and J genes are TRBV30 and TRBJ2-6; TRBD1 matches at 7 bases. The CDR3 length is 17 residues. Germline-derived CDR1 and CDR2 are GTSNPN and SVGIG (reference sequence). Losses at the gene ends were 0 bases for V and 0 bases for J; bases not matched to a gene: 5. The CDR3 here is CAWSVWGQLSGANVLTF. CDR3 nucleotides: TGTGCCTGGAGTGTTTGGGGACAGCTCTCTGGGGCCAACGTCCTGACTTTC.

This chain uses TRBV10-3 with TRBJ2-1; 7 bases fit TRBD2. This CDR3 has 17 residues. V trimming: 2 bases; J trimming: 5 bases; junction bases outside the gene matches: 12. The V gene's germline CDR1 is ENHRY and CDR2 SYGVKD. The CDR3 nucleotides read TGTGCCATCAGTGAGGGGAGGGCGCCCCAAACAGACAATGAGCAGTTCTTC. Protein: CAISEGRAPQTDNEQFF.

This CDR3 reads CASSPGTGDHTGELFF. The DNA of the CDR3 is TGTGCCAGCTCACCTGGCACAGGGGATCACACCGGGGAGCTGTTTTTT. The V gene is TRBV18, the J gene TRBJ2-2; 7 bases map to TRBD1. V was clipped by 3 bases and J by 3 bases; unmatched bases: 7. CDR1 KGHSH and CDR2 LQKENI come from the germline V gene. The CDR3 runs to 16 residues.